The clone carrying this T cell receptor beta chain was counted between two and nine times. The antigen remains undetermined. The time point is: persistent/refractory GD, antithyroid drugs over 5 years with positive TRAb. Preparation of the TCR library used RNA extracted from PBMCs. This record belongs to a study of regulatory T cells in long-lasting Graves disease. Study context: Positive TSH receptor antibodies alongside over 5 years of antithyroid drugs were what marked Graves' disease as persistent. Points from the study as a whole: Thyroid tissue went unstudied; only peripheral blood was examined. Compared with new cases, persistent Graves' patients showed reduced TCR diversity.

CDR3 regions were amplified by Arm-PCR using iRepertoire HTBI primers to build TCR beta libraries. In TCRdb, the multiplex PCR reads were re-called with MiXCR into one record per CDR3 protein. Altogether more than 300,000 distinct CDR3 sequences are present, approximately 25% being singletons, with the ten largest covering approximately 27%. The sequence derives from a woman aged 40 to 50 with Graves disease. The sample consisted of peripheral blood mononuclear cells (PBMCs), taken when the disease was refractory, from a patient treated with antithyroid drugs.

The CDR3 coding sequence is TGCGCCAGCAGCTACGACAGGGGAGAGGAGACCCAGTACTTC. It encodes CASSYDRGEETQYF. V gene TRBV5-1 combines with J gene TRBJ2-5; 8 positions match TRBD1. Trimming removed 3 bases from V and 5 bases from J; junction bases left unmatched: 6. The germline gives CDR1 SGHRS, CDR2 YFSETQ. The CDR3 runs to 14 residues.